The 12 T cell receptor beta chains below were found in one sample sequenced in a study of blood T cell repertoires in COVID-19. TCRdb's table, derived via immunoSEQ multiplex PCR, lists solely in-frame clones and lacks some. The data show under 200,000 clones, about 88% seen once. Sequencing used peripheral blood. The receptors originated from a man aged 60 to 75 with COVID-19, enrolled during active disease.

This chain links TRBV9 with TRBJ1-2; weak D call: TRBD1 (6 bases). The CDR3 sequence is 14 residues long. Germline V gene lookup returns CDR1 SGDLS and CDR2 YYNGEE. With 3 bases removed from V and 4 bases from J, the gap between germline ends came to 13 bases. DNA for the CDR3: TGTGCCAGCAGCGCCCAAACAGGGACCTATGGCTACACCTTC. It is translated as CASSAQTGTYGYTF.

The CDR3 protein is CASSSGQGSVYGYTF. As DNA, the CDR3 is TGTGCCAGCAGCTCGGGACAGGGGAGTGTGTATGGCTACACCTTC. The chain recombines TRBV7-8 with TRBJ1-2; 10 nucleotides line up with TRBD1. The V and J ends lost 4 bases and 5 bases, in that order; junction bases with no gene match: 7. Per germline, CDR1 SGHVS and CDR2 FQNEAQ. CDR3 size: 15 residues. The complete variable domain, with remaining parts taken from reference TRBV7-8 and TRBJ1-2, reads GAGVSQSPRYKVAKRGQDVALRCDPISGHVSLFWYQQALGQGPEFLTYFQNEAQLDKSGLPSDRFFAERPEGSVSTLKIQRTQQEDSAVYLCASSSGQGSVYGYTFGSGTRLTVV.

Note on this clone: Other DNA sequences in this sample translate to the same CDR3. V usage is TRBV5-1 and J usage is TRBJ1-1; 7 bases are a match to TRBD1. Germline CDR1 and CDR2: SGHRS and YFSETQ. The CDR3 is 15 amino acids. With V trimmed by 4 bases and J by 0 bases, 6 bases remained unmatched. The CDR3 bases are TGCGCCAGCAGCCCGGGACAGAGCATGAACACTGAAGCTTTCTTT. This encodes CASSPGQSMNTEAFF. The variable domain in full, with the rest retrieved from reference TRBV5-1 and TRBJ1-1, is KAGVTQTPRYLIKTRGQQVTLSCSPISGHRSVSWYQQTPGQGLQFLFEYFSETQRNKGNFPGRFSGRQFSNSRSEMNVSTLELGDSALYLCASSPGQSMNTEAFFGQGTRLTVV.

The chain joins TRBV19 to TRBJ1-1; 7 nucleotides match TRBD1. The CDR3 has 14 residues. Unmatched junction bases numbered 13, after V lost 8 bases and J lost 7 bases. Looked up from germline, CDR1 is LNHDA and CDR2 is SQIVND (reference sequence). The CDR3 bases are TGTGCCAGTCGCCACAGGGGTTCGACGGGTGAAGCTTTCTTT. This translates into CASRHRGSTGEAFF.

The chain combines TRBV18 with TRBJ2-7, with TRBD2 as a possible D gene (5 bases). This CDR3 is 14 amino acids long. V lost 5 bases and J lost 0, with 11 bases in between. Germline V lookup: CDR1 KGHSH, CDR2 LQKENI. CDR3 sequence reads: CASSFWTDSYEQYF. The CDR3 region has the DNA TGTGCCAGCTCATTCTGGACTGACTCCTACGAGCAGTACTTC.

The chain carries TRBV5-4 and TRBJ1-1; D call uncertain. Between the trimmed V and J ends, which lost 3 bases and 12 bases, there was a span of 21 bases. This CDR3 is built from 14 residues. Germline V gene sequence: CDR1 SGHNT, CDR2 YYREEE (reference sequence). CDR3 sequence (DNA): TGTGCCAGCAGCTCGGGTCAGGTTGAGGGTATAACTTTCTTT. This gives the protein CASSSGQVEGITFF.

This chain uses TRBV7-8 with TRBJ1-2; unclear D gene. The germline gives CDR1 SGHVS, CDR2 FQNEAQ. Trimming left V 5 bases short and J 2 bases short, with 12 bases between. There are 14 residues in the CDR3. CDR3 nucleotide sequence: TGTGCCAGCAGCCAAGAGAGGGTAAACTATGGCTACACCTTC. Its protein product is CASSQERVNYGYTF. Full variable domain (rest looked up from reference TRBV7-8 and TRBJ1-2): GAGVSQSPRYKVAKRGQDVALRCDPISGHVSLFWYQQALGQGPEFLTYFQNEAQLDKSGLPSDRFFAERPEGSVSTLKIQRTQQEDSAVYLCASSQERVNYGYTFGSGTRLTVV.

V is TRBV4-2 and J is TRBJ1-2; D may be TRBD1 (6 bases). From germline, CDR1 is LGHNA and CDR2 YNFKEQ. V lost 2 bases and J 2 bases, leaving 12 bases between the germline ends. CDR3 length: 15 residues. CDR3 residues: CASSQSGGANYGYTF. In nucleotides, the CDR3 is TGTGCCAGCAGCCAATCGGGGGGGGCCAACTATGGCTACACCTTC.

This clone was detected only once. The chain joins TRBV7-3 to TRBJ2-1; 9 bases fit TRBD2. Per germline, CDR1 SGHTA and CDR2 FQGTGA. The CDR3 sequence is 15 residues long. Trimming cost V 5 bases and J 4 bases; bases outside gene matches: 6. The CDR3 nucleotides read TGTGCCAGCAGCCAGACTAGCGGAAATTACAATGAGCAGTTCTTC. It yields the protein CASSQTSGNYNEQFF.

The chain recombines TRBV4-3 with TRBJ1-1, with TRBD1 matching over 7 bases. CDR1 and CDR2 (germline): LGHNA, YSLEER. The length of the CDR3 is 16 residues. With V trimmed by 4 bases and J by 1 base, 9 bases remained unmatched. CDR3 DNA sequence: TGCGCCAGCAGCCTCTGGAAGGGGGCAGGGAACACTGAAGCTTTCTTT. Its translation is CASSLWKGAGNTEAFF.

This clone is a singleton in its sample. CDR3 nucleotides: TGTGCCAGCAGCGATCACAGTCAAGAGACCCAGTACTTC. This encodes CASSDHSQETQYF. V gene TRBV9 combines with J gene TRBJ2-5; unclear D gene. V lost 3 bases to trimming and J lost 2 bases, with 8 bases between them. This CDR3 is 13 amino acids long. Germline V gene data show CDR1 as SGDLS and CDR2 as YYNGEE.

J is TRBJ2-1 and V is TRBV6-5; 9 nucleotides line up with TRBD1. The CDR3 loop spans 15 amino acids. Germline V gene data show CDR1 as MNHEY and CDR2 as SVGAGI. Germline trimming cut 10 bases from V and 5 bases from J; bases unmatched to any gene: 12. The DNA of the CDR3 is TGTGCCACCAAACTCCGGACAGGGGTCAACAATGAGCAGTTCTTC. Translating it yields CATKLRTGVNNEQFF.